This is a list of T cell receptor beta chains from one sample in a study of Ad26.COV2.S vaccination and SARS-CoV-2 variants. The method was immunoSEQ multiplex PCR; TCRdb's version includes in-frame clones alone and lacks a portion of them. The profile shows about 440,000 clones, 90% of them singletons. Sequencing used peripheral blood, obtained in a trial of Ad26.COV2.S vaccine versus placebo. These TCRs come from a person between 18 and 60 years old who received the Ad26.COV2.S COVID-19 vaccine or a placebo. Both conserved end residues are part of each CDR3. The D gene is left open where the match is weak. Only some rows state a clone size, as once, few, many or a class for expanded clones.

>TRBV11-2|-|TRBJ1-2|TRBD1
TGTGCCAGCAGCTTAAATTCTCAGACAGGGTTTTATGGCTACACCTTC
CASSLNSQTGFYGYTF
>TRBV9|-|TRBJ1-4|-
TGTGCCAGCAGCGTAGGAGGAGGTTGGTATGAAAAACTGTTTTTT
CASSVGGGWYEKLFF
>TRBV28|-|TRBJ2-7|TRBD1
TGTGCCAGCAGTCCCATCCAGGGGGCGTACGAGCAGTACTTC
CASSPIQGAYEQYF
>TRBV28|-|TRBJ2-6|-
TGTGCCAGCAGTCCCGGAGGCCTCTCTGGGGCCAACGTCCTGACTTTC
CASSPGGLSGANVLTF
>TRBV10-3|-|TRBJ1-1|-
TGTGCCATCGCCGCAGAGGTTCAACCGAACACTGAAGCTTTCTTT
CAIAAEVQPNTEAFF
>TRBV7-9|-|TRBJ2-1|-
TGTGCCAGCAGCTCTTCAGGGTGGGATGAGCAGTTCTTC
CASSSSGWDEQFF
>TRBV28|-|TRBJ2-7|TRBD1
TGTGCCAGCAGTTTATCTCTCGGGACAGGGGGCTACGAGCAGTACTTC
CASSLSLGTGGYEQYF
>TRBV10-1|-|TRBJ1-2|-
TGCGCCAGCAGTTTTCCCGGGAGGGTCGGGAACTATGGCTACACCTTC
CASSFPGRVGNYGYTF
>TRBV25-1|-|TRBJ1-1|-
TGTGCCAGCATATCCGGGGGGAACACTGAAGCTTTCTTT
CASISGGNTEAFF
>TRBV28|-|TRBJ1-2|TRBD1
TGTGCCAGCAGTTCCGACAGGGGCTATGGCTACACCTTC
CASSSDRGYGYTF
>TRBV29-1|-|TRBJ1-1|-
TGCAGTTCCGGGGCAGCTGTAACTGAAGCTTTCTTT
CSSGAAVTEAFF
>TRBV28|-|TRBJ1-1|-
TGTGCCAGCAGTGGGCAGGTTGAAGCTTTCTTT
CASSGQVEAFF
>TRBV5-4|-|TRBJ2-1|-
TGTGCCAGCAGCCTAGAAGGGGGATCCTACAATGAGCAGTTCTTC
CASSLEGGSYNEQFF
>TRBV7-9|-|TRBJ1-6|-
TGTGCCAGCAGCTTACGGGTGGCAAGGTCACCCCTCCACTTT
CASSLRVARSPLHF
>TRBV2|-|TRBJ1-5|-
TGTGCCAGCAGTGTTGGGGGTTGGAATCAGCCCCAGCATTTT
CASSVGGWNQPQHF
>TRBV21-1|-|TRBJ2-3|-
TGTGCCAGCAGCCTACAGGAAAGCACAGATACGCAGTATTTT
CASSLQESTDTQYF
>TRBV7-2|-|TRBJ1-2|-
TGTGCCAGCAGCCCAGACAGAGAGTATGGCTACACCTTC
CASSPDREYGYTF
>TRBV27|-|TRBJ2-1|-
TGTGCCAGCAGTTTATCTACGGGGGCAATCAATGAGCAGTTCTTC
CASSLSTGAINEQFF
>TRBV2|-|TRBJ2-7|-
TGTGCCAGCAGTGTATCTAGGGCAGGGGAGCAGTACTTC
CASSVSRAGEQYF
>TRBV7-9|-|TRBJ2-1|-
TGTGCCAGCAGCTTAGCCGGGAGGACAGCCCACAATGAGCAGTTCTTC
CASSLAGRTAHNEQFF
>TRBV7-9|once|TRBJ2-2|-
TGTGCCAGCAGGGCCGGGGCCCCGGACAACGGGGAGCTGTTTTTT
CASRAGAPDNGELFF
>TRBV6-2/TRBV6-3|-|TRBJ2-2|-
TGTGCCAGCAGTCTAGGCGGGCCTGGGGAGCTGTTTTTT
CASSLGGPGELFF
>TRBV21-1|-|TRBJ1-4|-
TGTGCCAGCAGCGCACAGGGGTGGGATGAAAAACTGTTTTTT
CASSAQGWDEKLFF
>TRBV28|-|TRBJ1-2|TRBD1
TGTGCCAGCAGTTTGCAAGGACAGGCTTTGTCTAACTATGGCTACACCTTC
CASSLQGQALSNYGYTF
>TRBV15|-|TRBJ1-3|-
TGTGCCACCAGCAGATACCCTCCGGGGGGCCCTGGAAACACCATATATTTT
CATSRYPPGGPGNTIYF
>TRBV7-3|-|TRBJ2-1|TRBD1
TGTGCCAGCAGCCTGGACAGGGGCTCCTACAATGAGCAGTTCTTC
CASSLDRGSYNEQFF
>TRBV7-8|-|TRBJ2-1|-
TGTGCCAGCAGCTTACTGAGCACCTACAATGAGCAGTTCTTC
CASSLLSTYNEQFF
>TRBV6-5|-|TRBJ2-1|-
TGTGCCAGCAGTTACTCAGGGCTTCGGGGTGAGCAGTTCTTC
CASSYSGLRGEQFF
>TRBV28|-|TRBJ1-4|-
TGTGCCAGCAGTCTCGGACAGCGTAATGAAAAACTGTTTTTT
CASSLGQRNEKLFF
>TRBV7-6|-|TRBJ2-3|TRBD2
TGTGCCAGCAGCTTAGCGGGACTAGCGGGAGGGCGCCTCGATACGCAGTATTTT
CASSLAGLAGGRLDTQYF
>TRBV2|-|TRBJ1-5|-
TGTGCCAGCAGAAACGACAGAAGCAATCAGCCCCAGCATTTT
CASRNDRSNQPQHF
>TRBV7-3|-|TRBJ2-2|TRBD2
TGTGCCAGCAGCTTAAATCGACTAGCGGGTAGCACCGGGGAGCTGTTTTTT
CASSLNRLAGSTGELFF
>TRBV10-3|-|TRBJ2-3|-
TGTGCCATCAGTGAGGTTTCTGTGACAGATACGCAGTATTTT
CAISEVSVTDTQYF
>TRBV9|-|TRBJ2-5|-
TGTGCCAGCAGCGTAGTTGGTACGGAGACCCAGTACTTC
CASSVVGTETQYF
>TRBV28|-|TRBJ2-1|-
TGTGCCAGCAGCTCTAGACCCCATGAGCAGTTCTTC
CASSSRPHEQFF
>TRBV19|once|TRBJ2-3|-
TGTGCCAGTCGGGACTCCAACACAGATACGCAGTATTTT
CASRDSNTDTQYF
>TRBV19|once|TRBJ2-7|-
TGTGCCAGTAGTACTGTAGGCGAGCAGTACTTC
CASSTVGEQYF
>TRBV2|-|TRBJ1-4|-
TGTGCCAGCAGTTCGACAGCAACTAATGAAAAACTGTTTTTT
CASSSTATNEKLFF
>TRBV15|few|TRBJ1-5|-
TGTGCCACCAGCAGAGACAGGGCCCGCGGACAGCCCCAGCATTTT
CATSRDRARGQPQHF
>TRBV29-1|-|TRBJ2-2|-
TGCAGCGCCTACAGGGAGGCCGGGGAGCTGTTTTTT
CSAYREAGELFF
>TRBV19|-|TRBJ2-7|-
TGTGCCAGTAGTATAGAGTGGGGATCCTACGAGCAGTACTTC
CASSIEWGSYEQYF
>TRBV12-3/TRBV12-4|-|TRBJ2-7|-
TGTGCCAGCAGCCTAGGGTCCTCCTACGAGCAGTACTTC
CASSLGSSYEQYF
>TRBV11-3|-|TRBJ2-3|-
TGTGCCAGCAGCCCAGGGGCCCGAGATACGCAGTATTTT
CASSPGARDTQYF
>TRBV10-2|-|TRBJ1-6|-
TGCGCCAGCACCGACATGGATAATTCACCCCTCCACTTT
CASTDMDNSPLHF
>TRBV15|-|TRBJ2-3|TRBD2
TGTGCCACCAGCAGAGTGGGGCGGGAGACAGATACGCAGTATTTT
CATSRVGRETDTQYF
>TRBV19|-|TRBJ2-3|-
TGTGCCAGTAGTATATACGGGACAAAAGATACGCAGTATTTT
CASSIYGTKDTQYF
>TRBV27|-|TRBJ2-1|-
TGTGCCAGCAGTCCCCGAGTAGACAATGAGCAGTTCTTC
CASSPRVDNEQFF
>TRBV5-1|-|TRBJ2-1|-
TGCGCCAGCAGCTTGTCCAGGGTCTCGAATGAGCAGTTCTTC
CASSLSRVSNEQFF